Included here is one TCR beta chain sequence, with context. The sample originates from a study of cytomegalovirus exposure and HLA in healthy donors. This PCR relied on a set of 60 Vbeta primers and 13 Jbeta primers. The repertoire was sequenced with immunoSEQ multiplex PCR; TCRdb's copy has only in-frame clones and lacks some. The sample table includes about 67,000 clones. The germline V gene encodes CDR1 MNHNY and CDR2 SVGAGI (reference sequence). The trim removed 0 bases at V and 0 bases at J, leaving 3 bases unmatched. This CDR3 comprises 16 residues. This clonotype was obtained from a middle-aged woman in good health and CMV-seropositive. Source material: PBMCs. V gene TRBV6-6 combines with J gene TRBJ2-7; 9 bases align to TRBD1. CDR3 bases: TGTGCCAGCAGTTACTCGAGGGACAGGGACTCCTACGAGCAGTACTTC. Protein: CASSYSRDRDSYEQYF.